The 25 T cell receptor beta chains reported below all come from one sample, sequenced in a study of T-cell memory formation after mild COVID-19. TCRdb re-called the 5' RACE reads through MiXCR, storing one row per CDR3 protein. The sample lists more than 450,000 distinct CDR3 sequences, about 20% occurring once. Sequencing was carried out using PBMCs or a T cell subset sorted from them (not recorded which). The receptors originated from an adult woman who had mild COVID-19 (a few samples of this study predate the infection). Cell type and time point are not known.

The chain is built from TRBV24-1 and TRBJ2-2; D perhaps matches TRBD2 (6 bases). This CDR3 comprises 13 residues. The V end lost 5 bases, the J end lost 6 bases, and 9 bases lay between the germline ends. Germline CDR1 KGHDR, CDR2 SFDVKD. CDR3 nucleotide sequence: TGTGCCACCAGTGCGTCGGGGGCCGGGGAGCTGTTTTTT. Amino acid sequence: CATSASGAGELFF.

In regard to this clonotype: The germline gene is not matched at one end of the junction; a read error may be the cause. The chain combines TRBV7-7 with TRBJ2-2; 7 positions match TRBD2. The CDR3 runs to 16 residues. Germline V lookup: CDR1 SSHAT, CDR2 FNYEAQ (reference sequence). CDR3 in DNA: TGTGCTAGCAGCTTCGGGGACTACTCGAACACCGGGGAGCTGTTTTTT. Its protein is CASSFGDYSNTGELFF.

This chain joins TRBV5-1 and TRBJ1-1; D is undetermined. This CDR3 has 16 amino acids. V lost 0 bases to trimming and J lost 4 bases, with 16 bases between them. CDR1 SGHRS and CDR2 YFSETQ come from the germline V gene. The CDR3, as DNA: TGCGCCAGCAGCTTGGGCCCCTCAGGCATGGCCACTGAAGCTTTCTTT. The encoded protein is CASSLGPSGMATEAFF.

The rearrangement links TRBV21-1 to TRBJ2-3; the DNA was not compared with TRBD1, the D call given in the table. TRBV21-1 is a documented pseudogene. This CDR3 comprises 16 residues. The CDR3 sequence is CASSSHPQGRTDTQYF. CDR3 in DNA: TGTGCCAGCAGCTCGCACCCCCAGGGAAGGACAGATACGCAGTATTTT.

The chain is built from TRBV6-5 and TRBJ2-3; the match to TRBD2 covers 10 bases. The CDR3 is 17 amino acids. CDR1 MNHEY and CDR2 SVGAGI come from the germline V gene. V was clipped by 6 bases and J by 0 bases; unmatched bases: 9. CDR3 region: CASREGLAAGSTDTQYF. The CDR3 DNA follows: TGTGCCAGCAGGGAAGGACTAGCGGCAGGTAGCACAGATACGCAGTATTTT.

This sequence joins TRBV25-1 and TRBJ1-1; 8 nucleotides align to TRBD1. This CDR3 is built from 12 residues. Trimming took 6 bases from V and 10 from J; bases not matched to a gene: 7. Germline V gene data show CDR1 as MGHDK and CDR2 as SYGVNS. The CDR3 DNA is TGTGCCAGCAGCGATACAGGGGGGGTAGCTTTCTTT. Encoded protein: CASSDTGGVAFF.

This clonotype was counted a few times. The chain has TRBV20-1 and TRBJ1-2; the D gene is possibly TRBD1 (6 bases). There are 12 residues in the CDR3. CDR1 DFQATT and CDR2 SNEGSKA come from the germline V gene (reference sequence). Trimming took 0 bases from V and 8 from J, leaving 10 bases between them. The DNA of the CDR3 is TGCAGTGCTAGAGAGGGGGGGCGCGGCTACACCTTC. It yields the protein CSAREGGRGYTF.

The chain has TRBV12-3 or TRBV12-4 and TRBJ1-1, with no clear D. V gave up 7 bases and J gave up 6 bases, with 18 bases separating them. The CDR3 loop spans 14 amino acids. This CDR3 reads CASIPPGPKPEAFF. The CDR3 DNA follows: TGTGCCAGCATCCCTCCGGGCCCAAAGCCTGAAGCTTTCTTT.

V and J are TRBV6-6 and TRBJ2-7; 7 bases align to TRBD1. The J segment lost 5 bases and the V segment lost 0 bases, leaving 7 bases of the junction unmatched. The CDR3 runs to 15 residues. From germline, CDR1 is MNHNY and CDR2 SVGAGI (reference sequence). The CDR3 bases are TGTGCCAGCAGTTACTCCGGATCGACAGGGAACGAGCAGTACTTC. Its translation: CASSYSGSTGNEQYF.

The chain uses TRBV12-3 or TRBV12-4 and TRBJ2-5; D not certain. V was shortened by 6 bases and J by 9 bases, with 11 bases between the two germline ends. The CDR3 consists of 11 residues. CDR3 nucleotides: TGTGCCAGCAGGGAAGCTGGTCCCCAGTACTTC. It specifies CASREAGPQYF.

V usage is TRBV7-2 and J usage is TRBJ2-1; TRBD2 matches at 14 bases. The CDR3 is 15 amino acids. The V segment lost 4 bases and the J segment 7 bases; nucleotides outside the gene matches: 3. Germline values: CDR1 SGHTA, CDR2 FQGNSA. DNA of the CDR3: TGTGCCAGCAGCTCTCGGACTAGCGGGGGGAATGAGCAGTTCTTC. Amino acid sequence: CASSSRTSGGNEQFF.

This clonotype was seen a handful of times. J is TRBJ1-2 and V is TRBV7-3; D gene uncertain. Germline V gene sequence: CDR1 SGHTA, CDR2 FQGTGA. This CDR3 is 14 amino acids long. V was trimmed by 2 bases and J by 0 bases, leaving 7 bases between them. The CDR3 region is CASSLGPANYGYTF. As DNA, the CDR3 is TGTGCCAGCAGCTTAGGTCCAGCTAACTATGGCTACACCTTC.

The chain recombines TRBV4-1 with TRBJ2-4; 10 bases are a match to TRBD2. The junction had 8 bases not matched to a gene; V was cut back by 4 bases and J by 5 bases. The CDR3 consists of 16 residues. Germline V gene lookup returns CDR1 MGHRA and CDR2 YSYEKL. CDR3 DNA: TGCGCCAGCAGCCTGCCTAGCGGGGGCGGAGAAAACATTCAGTACTTC. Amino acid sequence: CASSLPSGGGENIQYF.

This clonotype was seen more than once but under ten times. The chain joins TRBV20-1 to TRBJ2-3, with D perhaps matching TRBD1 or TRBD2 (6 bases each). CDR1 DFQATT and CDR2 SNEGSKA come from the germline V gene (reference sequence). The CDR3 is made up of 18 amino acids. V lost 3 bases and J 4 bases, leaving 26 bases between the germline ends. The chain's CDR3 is CSASSPVRRSGAADTQYF. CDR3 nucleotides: TGCAGTGCTAGTTCCCCAGTGAGGCGATCGGGGGCCGCAGATACGCAGTATTTT.

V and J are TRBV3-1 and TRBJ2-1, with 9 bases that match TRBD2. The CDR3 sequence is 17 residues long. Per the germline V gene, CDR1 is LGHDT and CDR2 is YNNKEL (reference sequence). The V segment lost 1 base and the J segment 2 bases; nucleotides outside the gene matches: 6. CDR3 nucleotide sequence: TGTGCCAGCAGCCAAGGGATTATAGCGGGAGCCTACAATGAGCAGTTCTTC. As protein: CASSQGIIAGAYNEQFF.

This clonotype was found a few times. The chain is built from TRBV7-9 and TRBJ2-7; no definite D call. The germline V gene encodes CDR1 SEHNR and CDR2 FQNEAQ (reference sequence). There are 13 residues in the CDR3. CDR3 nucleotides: TGTGTCGCTGGTGGTGGGGTCCCCCTGGAGCAGTACTTC. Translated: CVAGGGVPLEQYF.

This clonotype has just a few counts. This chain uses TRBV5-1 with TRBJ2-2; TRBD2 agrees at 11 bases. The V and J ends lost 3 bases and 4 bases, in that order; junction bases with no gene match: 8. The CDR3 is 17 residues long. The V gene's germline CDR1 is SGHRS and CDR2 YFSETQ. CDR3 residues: CASSSQTSGALTGELFF. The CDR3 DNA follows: TGCGCCAGCAGCTCTCAGACTAGCGGGGCGCTCACCGGGGAGCTGTTTTTT. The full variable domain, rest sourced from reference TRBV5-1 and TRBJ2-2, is KAGVTQTPRYLIKTRGQQVTLSCSPISGHRSVSWYQQTPGQGLQFLFEYFSETQRNKGNFPGRFSGRQFSNSRSEMNVSTLELGDSALYLCASSSQTSGALTGELFFGEGSRLTVL.

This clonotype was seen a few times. Here the CDR3 reads CATSDLWDRANTGELFF. CDR3 nucleotides: TGTGCCACCAGTGATTTATGGGACAGGGCGAACACCGGGGAGCTGTTTTTT. The rearrangement uses TRBV24-1 and TRBJ2-2, with 9 bases identical to TRBD1. The V segment lost 1 base and the J segment 0 bases; nucleotides outside the gene matches: 2. This CDR3 region has 17 residues. Germline lookup yields CDR1 KGHDR and CDR2 SFDVKD.

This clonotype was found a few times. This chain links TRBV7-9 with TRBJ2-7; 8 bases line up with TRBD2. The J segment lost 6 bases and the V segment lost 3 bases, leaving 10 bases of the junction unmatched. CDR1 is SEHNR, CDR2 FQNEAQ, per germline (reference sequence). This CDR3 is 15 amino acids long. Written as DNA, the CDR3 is TGTGCCAGCAGCTTCCGGACTAGCCATGATAGCGAGCAGTACTTC. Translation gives CASSFRTSHDSEQYF.

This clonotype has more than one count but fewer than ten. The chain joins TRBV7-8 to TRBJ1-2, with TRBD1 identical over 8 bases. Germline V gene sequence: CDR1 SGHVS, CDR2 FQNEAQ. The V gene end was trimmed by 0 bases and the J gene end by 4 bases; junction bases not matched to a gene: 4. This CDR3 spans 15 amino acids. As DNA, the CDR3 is TGTGCCAGCAGCTTAGCGCCCACAGGGGGCTATGGCTACACCTTC. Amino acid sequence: CASSLAPTGGYGYTF.

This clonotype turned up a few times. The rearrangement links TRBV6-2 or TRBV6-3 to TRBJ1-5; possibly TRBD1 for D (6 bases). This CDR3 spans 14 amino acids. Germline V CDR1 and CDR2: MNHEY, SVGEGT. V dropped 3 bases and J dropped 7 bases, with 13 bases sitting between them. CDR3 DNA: TGTGCCAGCAGTTATATGGGGGGGCGACAGCCCCAGCATTTT. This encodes CASSYMGGRQPQHF.

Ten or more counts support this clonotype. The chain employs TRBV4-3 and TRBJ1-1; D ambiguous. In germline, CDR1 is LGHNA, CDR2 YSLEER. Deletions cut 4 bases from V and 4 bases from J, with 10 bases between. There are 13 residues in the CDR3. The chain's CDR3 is CASSRDRRTEAFF. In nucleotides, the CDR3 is TGCGCCAGCAGCCGAGATCGGCGCACTGAAGCTTTCTTT.

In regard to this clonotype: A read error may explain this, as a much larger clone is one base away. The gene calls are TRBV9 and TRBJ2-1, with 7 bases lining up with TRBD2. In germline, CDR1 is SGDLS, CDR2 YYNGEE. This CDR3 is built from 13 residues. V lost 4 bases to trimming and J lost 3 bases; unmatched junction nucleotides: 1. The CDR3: CASSLADYNEQFF. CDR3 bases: TGTGCCAGCAGCCTAGCGGACTACAATGAGCAGTTCTTC.

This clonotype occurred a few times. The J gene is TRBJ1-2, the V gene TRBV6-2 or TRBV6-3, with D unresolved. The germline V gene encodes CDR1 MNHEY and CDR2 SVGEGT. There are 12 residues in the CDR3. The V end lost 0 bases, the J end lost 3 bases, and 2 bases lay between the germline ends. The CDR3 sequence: CASSYSDYGYTF. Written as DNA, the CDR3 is TGTGCCAGCAGTTACTCAGACTATGGCTACACCTTC.

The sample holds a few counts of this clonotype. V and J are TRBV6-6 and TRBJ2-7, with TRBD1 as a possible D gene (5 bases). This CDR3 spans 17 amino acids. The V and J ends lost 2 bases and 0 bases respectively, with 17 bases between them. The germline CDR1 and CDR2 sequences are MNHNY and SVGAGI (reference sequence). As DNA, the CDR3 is TGTGCCAGCAGTTACGGAGATGTTGGGGCAGGCTCCTACGAGCAGTACTTC. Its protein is CASSYGDVGAGSYEQYF.